This T cell receptor beta chain was recorded in a study of CD8+ T cells in alopecia areata. Study-level information: Patients received oral tofacitinib, 5 to 10 mg twice daily, for moderate-to-severe alopecia areata.

General study results and limits: Scalp sample data also include resident alphabeta T cells from normal skin. Possibly because of HLA-related factors, TCR sharing was less clear across patients than in mice.

On this clone itself: As yet, its antigen is unknown.

Germline values: CDR1 LNHNV, CDR2 YYDKDF (reference sequence). V was clipped by 4 bases and J by 3 bases; unmatched bases: 1. The CDR3 has 13 amino acids. Extracted RNA was reverse transcribed, and the resulting cDNA served as sequencing template. TCRdb keeps only in-frame clones here, not all; method: immunoSEQ multiplex PCR. The repertoire includes 110,000 or so clones, around two fifths of them detected once, and 3% to 3.5% sits in the top ten. This TCR was sampled from a human donor with alopecia areata. V is TRBV15 and J is TRBJ1-1; 8 bases align to TRBD1. Sequences were obtained from CD4+ T cells sorted from blood. The chain's CDR3 is CATSTDRDTEAFF. The DNA for the CDR3 is TGTGCCACCAGCACGGACAGGGACACTGAAGCTTTCTTT.